The 26 T cell receptor beta chains reported below all come from one sample, sequenced in a study of T cell responses to AZD1222 COVID-19 vaccine. Produced via immunoSEQ multiplex PCR; TCRdb's table is partial and in-frame only. The sample shows approximately 150,000 clones, about 86% of them seen only once. The sample was peripheral blood, taken 28 days after the second AZD1222 dose. These receptors all come from an adult who received the AZD1222 COVID-19 vaccine.

The chain joins TRBV18 to TRBJ2-1, with a tentative D call TRBD2 (5 bases). This CDR3 comprises 14 residues. Trimming pared 4 bases from V and 4 bases from J, leaving 11 bases between. Germline V gene sequence: CDR1 KGHSH, CDR2 LQKENI. The CDR3 protein is CASSRRGTYNEQFF. The CDR3 nucleotides read TGTGCCAGCTCACGACGGGGTACTTACAATGAGCAGTTCTTC.

Only a few counts were recorded for this clone. This rearrangement joins TRBV27 to TRBJ2-2; D remains ambiguous. Germline V gives CDR1 MNHEY, CDR2 SMNVEV (reference sequence). The CDR3 loop spans 13 amino acids. V was pared by 0 bases and J by 8 bases, with 7 bases between. CDR3 DNA sequence: TGTGCCAGCAGTTTATCGTTAAGAGGGGAGCTGTTTTTT. It encodes CASSLSLRGELFF.

The CDR3 DNA is TGTGCCACAGGACAGCTTGGTGAGACCCAGTACTTC. Residues: CATGQLGETQYF. V is TRBV27 and J is TRBJ2-5, with D maybe TRBD1 (6 bases). CDR1 and CDR2 from the germline V gene are MNHEY and SMNVEV (reference sequence). The CDR3 is 12 residues long. The germline V and J ends were trimmed by 10 bases and 5 bases, with 14 bases remaining between them.

The chain is built from TRBV3-1 (or the pseudogene TRBV3-2) and TRBJ2-5, with 10 nucleotides matching TRBD2. V shed 4 bases, J shed 1 base, and the junction held 6 bases outside the gene matches. Germline assignment: CDR1 LGHDT and CDR2 YNNKEL (reference sequence). This CDR3 has 16 residues. The CDR3 spells CASSRWTSGVQETQYF. The CDR3 coding sequence is TGTGCCAGCAGCCGATGGACTAGCGGAGTCCAAGAGACCCAGTACTTC.

This CDR3 is CASATSYGYTF. The CDR3 DNA reads TGTGCCAGCGCCACTTCCTATGGCTACACCTTC. The chain is built from TRBV12-3 or TRBV12-4 and TRBJ1-2; D gene unclear. CDR3 length: 11 residues. Between the trimmed V and J ends, which lost 8 bases and 4 bases, there was a span of 8 bases.

The genes are TRBV6-5 and TRBJ1-2; D is ambiguous. CDR3 length equals 13 residues. Germline CDR1 reads MNHEY; CDR2 reads SVGAGI. V gave up 0 bases and J gave up 6 bases, with 8 bases separating them. The CDR3 nucleotides are TGTGCCAGCAGTTACTCGAGCGGACATGGCTACACCTTC. Protein sequence: CASSYSSGHGYTF.

V and J are TRBV18 and TRBJ1-3; D remains unclear. Germline CDR1 is KGHSH and CDR2 is LQKENI. This CDR3 is built from 14 residues. Trimming cost V 3 bases and J 4 bases, with 10 bases left between them. In DNA form, the CDR3 reads TGTGCCAGCTCACCGACCGGGGTAGGAAACACCATATATTTT. It translates to CASSPTGVGNTIYF.

The chain couples TRBV11-2 to TRBJ2-5, with D possibly called TRBD1 or TRBD2 (5 bases each). CDR1 and CDR2 from the germline V gene are SGHAT and FQNNGV. V was trimmed by 5 bases and J by 5 bases, leaving 18 bases between them. The length of the CDR3 is 15 residues. The CDR3 loop reads CASSPPRGRFETQYF. As DNA, the CDR3 is TGTGCCAGCAGCCCTCCTCGGGGACGGTTTGAGACCCAGTACTTC.

The rearrangement joins TRBV3-1 (or the pseudogene TRBV3-2) to TRBJ1-6, with a weak D call TRBD1 (5 bases). Deletions cut 1 base from V and 8 bases from J, with 9 bases between. The CDR3 is 14 residues long. The germline gives CDR1 LGHDT, CDR2 YNNKEL (reference sequence). The CDR3 loop is CASSQVGGDSPLHF. In nucleotides, the CDR3 is TGTGCCAGCAGCCAAGTTGGAGGGGATTCACCCCTCCACTTT.

The J gene is TRBJ2-7, the V gene TRBV27; 8 bases align to TRBD2. CDR1 is MNHEY, CDR2 SMNVEV, per germline (reference sequence). The V and J ends lost 6 bases and 2 bases, in that order; junction bases with no gene match: 6. This CDR3 comprises 14 residues. The CDR3: CASRLAGGTYEQYF. CDR3 in DNA: TGTGCCAGCAGGCTGGCGGGGGGTACCTACGAGCAGTACTTC.

This chain uses TRBV4-1 with TRBJ1-2; no definite D call. CDR3 length: 15 amino acids. The V and J ends lost 0 bases and 0 bases respectively, with 8 bases between them. Germline loops: CDR1 MGHRA, CDR2 YSYEKL. The CDR3 DNA is TGCGCCAGCAGCCAAGAAGGTGGAACTAACTATGGCTACACCTTC. Its translation: CASSQEGGTNYGYTF.

The V call is TRBV2, the J call TRBJ1-1; TRBD1 agrees at 8 bases. The CDR3 totals 14 residues. CDR1 is SNHLY and CDR2 is FYNNEI in the germline V gene. The V segment lost 8 bases and the J segment 5 bases; nucleotides outside the gene matches: 10. The DNA of the CDR3 is TGTGCCAGCGCTCAGGACAGGGATGATACTGAAGCTTTCTTT. It yields the protein CASAQDRDDTEAFF.

The rearrangement links TRBV5-1 to TRBJ1-6; D remains ambiguous. Trimming stripped 0 bases from V and 5 bases from J, with 6 bases between. In germline, CDR1 is SGHRS, CDR2 YFSETQ. CDR3 size: 14 residues. CDR3 sequence reads: CASSLEANNSPLHF. CDR3 sequence (DNA): TGCGCCAGCAGCTTGGAGGCGAATAATTCACCCCTCCACTTT.

The chain has TRBV27 and TRBJ1-5; perhaps TRBD1 as D (5 bases). This CDR3 has 13 amino acids. CDR1 and CDR2 from the germline V gene are MNHEY and SMNVEV (reference sequence). V shed 6 bases and J shed 3 bases, with 9 bases lying between them. CDR3 bases: TGTGCCAGCAGGACGGGGGACAATCAGCCCCAGCATTTT. As protein: CASRTGDNQPQHF.

The table lists this clone with a count of one. The rearrangement joins TRBV27 to TRBJ1-4, with D perhaps matching TRBD1 (6 bases). The CDR3 extends over 15 amino acids. The V gene lost 0 bases and the J gene lost 5 bases, with 10 bases spanning the gap. Germline loops: CDR1 MNHEY, CDR2 SMNVEV (reference sequence). CDR3 region: CASSLSGGGNEKLFF. The CDR3 DNA is TGTGCCAGCAGTTTATCAGGAGGGGGGAATGAAAAACTGTTTTTT.

The rearrangement joins TRBV11-2 to TRBJ2-3; D remains unclear. Trimming stripped 2 bases from V and 0 bases from J, with 9 bases between. Looked up from germline, CDR1 is SGHAT and CDR2 is FQNNGV. The CDR3 has 15 amino acids. Here the CDR3 DNA reads TGTGCCAGCAGCTTACAGTTTGAGAGCACAGATACGCAGTATTTT. Its protein is CASSLQFESTDTQYF.

The chain couples TRBV6-5 to TRBJ2-1, with TRBD2 matching over 7 bases. The CDR3 has 15 residues. The trim removed 9 bases at V and 4 bases at J, leaving 12 bases unmatched. CDR1 is MNHEY and CDR2 is SVGAGI in the germline V gene. The CDR3 nucleotides are TGTGCCAGTCCGAGGGAGGGTCGGGGGTACAATGAGCAGTTCTTC. This sequence encodes CASPREGRGYNEQFF.

The J gene is TRBJ2-2, the V gene TRBV6-4; D call uncertain. Germline values: CDR1 MRHNA, CDR2 SNTAGT. The CDR3 runs 14 residues. Trimming cost V 5 bases and J 0 bases, with 7 bases left between them. The CDR3 loop reads CASSPRTNTGELFF. DNA for the CDR3: TGTGCCAGCAGTCCCAGGACGAACACCGGGGAGCTGTTTTTT.

This sequence joins TRBV7-9 and TRBJ1-6; D remains ambiguous. CDR1 is SEHNR and CDR2 is FQNEAQ in the germline V gene (reference sequence). The CDR3 is 14 residues long. V was cut by 1 base and J by 7 bases, with 8 bases left in between. Written as DNA, the CDR3 is TGTGCCAGCAGCTTAGGGGCGGGCAATTCACCCCTCCACTTT. It specifies CASSLGAGNSPLHF.

The rearrangement joins TRBV7-9 to TRBJ2-1, with D unclear. The CDR3 is made up of 13 amino acids. Trimming removed 2 bases at V and 3 bases at J, with 5 bases between. Germline V gene sequence: CDR1 SEHNR, CDR2 FQNEAQ (reference sequence). The CDR3 spells CASSLRDYNEQFF. The CDR3, as DNA: TGTGCCAGCAGCTTAAGAGACTACAATGAGCAGTTCTTC.

The V gene is TRBV6-5, the J gene TRBJ2-1; perhaps TRBD2 as D (6 bases). Germline V gene lookup returns CDR1 MNHEY and CDR2 SVGAGI. V lost 6 bases and J lost 10, with 10 bases in between. The CDR3 extends over 11 amino acids. The CDR3 is CASSQGLEQFF. The CDR3, as DNA: TGTGCCAGCAGCCAGGGACTGGAGCAGTTCTTC.

The CDR3 region has the DNA TGTGCCAGTAGCCTACAGGGCTATGGAAACACCATATATTTT. This codes for CASSLQGYGNTIYF. V and J are TRBV19 and TRBJ1-3; D perhaps matches TRBD1 (6 bases). V was clipped by 6 bases and J by 3 bases, with 12 bases between them. Looked up from germline, CDR1 is LNHDA and CDR2 is SQIVND (reference sequence). The CDR3 loop spans 14 amino acids.

The chain has TRBV19 and TRBJ2-5, with D perhaps TRBD1 or TRBD2 (6 bases each). V lost 9 bases and J lost 2, with 16 bases in between. The CDR3 length is 14 residues. Germline CDR1 LNHDA, CDR2 SQIVND (reference sequence). CDR3 in amino acids: CASAGHSRQETQYF. CDR3 sequence (DNA): TGTGCCAGCGCGGGACACTCGCGACAAGAGACCCAGTACTTC.

This chain links TRBV27 with TRBJ2-7, with TRBD1 identical over 9 bases. Losses at the gene ends were 3 bases for V and 2 bases for J; bases not matched to a gene: 5. CDR1 is MNHEY, CDR2 SMNVEV, per germline (reference sequence). This CDR3 region has 15 residues. CDR3 coding DNA: TGTGCCAGCAGTTTTACCGGGACAGGGCCCTACGAGCAGTACTTC. Translated, it gives CASSFTGTGPYEQYF.

The gene calls are TRBV28 and TRBJ1-2; 7 bases align to TRBD1. The CDR3 is 13 amino acids. The V gene end was trimmed by 8 bases and the J gene end by 8 bases; junction bases not matched to a gene: 11. Germline loops: CDR1 MDHEN, CDR2 SYDVKM. The CDR3: CASSLGTAGGYTF. The CDR3 region has the DNA TGTGCCAGCTCTCTTGGGACAGCTGGGGGCTACACCTTC.

V gene TRBV7-9 combines with J gene TRBJ1-1, with D perhaps TRBD1 (5 bases). CDR1 is SEHNR, CDR2 FQNEAQ, per germline (reference sequence). V was trimmed by 1 base and J by 0 bases, leaving 9 bases between them. This CDR3 comprises 15 residues. CDR3 DNA: TGTGCCAGCAGCTTAGTAGGGGATCTGAACACTGAAGCTTTCTTT. Protein product: CASSLVGDLNTEAFF.